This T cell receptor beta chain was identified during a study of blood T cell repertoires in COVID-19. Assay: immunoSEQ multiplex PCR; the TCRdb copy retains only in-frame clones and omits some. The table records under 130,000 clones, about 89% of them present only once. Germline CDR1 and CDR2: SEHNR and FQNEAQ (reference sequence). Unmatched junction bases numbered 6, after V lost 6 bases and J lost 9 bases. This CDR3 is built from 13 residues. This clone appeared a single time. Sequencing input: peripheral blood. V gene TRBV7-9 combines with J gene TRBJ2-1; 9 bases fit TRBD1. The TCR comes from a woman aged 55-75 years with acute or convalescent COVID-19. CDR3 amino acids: CASSSDRGSEQFF. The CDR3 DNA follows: TGTGCCAGCAGTTCGGACAGGGGAAGTGAGCAGTTCTTC.